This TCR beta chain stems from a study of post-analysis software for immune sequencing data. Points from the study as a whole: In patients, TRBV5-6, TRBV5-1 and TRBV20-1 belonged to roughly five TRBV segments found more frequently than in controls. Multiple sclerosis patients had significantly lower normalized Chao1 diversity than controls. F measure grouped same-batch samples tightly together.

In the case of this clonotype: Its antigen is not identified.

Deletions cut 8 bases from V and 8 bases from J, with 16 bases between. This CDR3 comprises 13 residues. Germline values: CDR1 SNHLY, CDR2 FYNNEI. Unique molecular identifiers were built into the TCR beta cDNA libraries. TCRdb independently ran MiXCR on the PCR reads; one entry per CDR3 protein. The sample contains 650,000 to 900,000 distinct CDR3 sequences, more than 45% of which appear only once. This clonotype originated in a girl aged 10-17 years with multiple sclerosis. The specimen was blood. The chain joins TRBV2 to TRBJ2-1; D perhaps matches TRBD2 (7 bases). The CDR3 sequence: CASFGGTQYEQFF. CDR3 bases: TGTGCCAGCTTCGGGGGGACACAATATGAGCAGTTCTTC.